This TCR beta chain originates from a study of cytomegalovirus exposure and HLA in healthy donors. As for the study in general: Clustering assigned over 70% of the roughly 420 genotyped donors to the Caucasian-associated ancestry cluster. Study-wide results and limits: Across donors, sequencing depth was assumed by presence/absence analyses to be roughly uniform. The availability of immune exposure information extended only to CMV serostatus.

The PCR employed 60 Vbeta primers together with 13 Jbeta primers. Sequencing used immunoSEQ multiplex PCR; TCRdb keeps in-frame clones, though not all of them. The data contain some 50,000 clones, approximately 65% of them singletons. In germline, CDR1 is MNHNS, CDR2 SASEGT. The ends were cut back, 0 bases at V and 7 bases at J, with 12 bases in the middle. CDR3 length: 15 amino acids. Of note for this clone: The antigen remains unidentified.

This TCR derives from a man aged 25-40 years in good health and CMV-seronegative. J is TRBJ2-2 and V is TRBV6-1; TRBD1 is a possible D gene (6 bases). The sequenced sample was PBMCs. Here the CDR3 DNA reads TGTGCCAGCAGTGAAGCAGGGGGAGCGGTCGGGGAGCTGTTTTTT. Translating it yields CASSEAGGAVGELFF.